Shown below are 16 T cell receptor beta chains from a single sample sequenced in a study of shared clonotypes between healthy human individuals. Assay: immunoSEQ multiplex PCR; the TCRdb copy retains only in-frame clones and omits some. This table has about 2.1 million clones, 85% to 95% appearing once. CD8 cells regarded as naive lacked CD45RO, were positively chosen for CCR7, and omitted terminally differentiated effector memory CD45RA+ cells. Material for sequencing was naive CD8+ T cells from PBMCs. These receptors were obtained from a man between 18 and 35 years old in good health. Some clones in this sample may be carry-over from other donors' samples.

The chain carries TRBV7-9 and TRBJ2-3; tentatively, D is TRBD2 (5 bases). Trimming stripped 6 bases from V and 0 bases from J, with 13 bases between. There are 15 residues in the CDR3. CDR1 is SEHNR and CDR2 is FQNEAQ in the germline V gene (reference sequence). The CDR3 is CASSSEGFSTDTQYF. The DNA of the CDR3 is TGTGCCAGCAGTTCCGAGGGATTTAGCACAGATACGCAGTATTTT.

The gene calls are TRBV29-1 and TRBJ2-7; 7 bases align to TRBD2. Germline V CDR1 and CDR2: SQVTM, ANQGSEA. The CDR3 covers 15 residues. The V gene end was trimmed by 0 bases and the J gene end by 0 bases; junction bases not matched to a gene: 5. The CDR3 loop is CSVEDGGVSSYEQYF. CDR3 coding DNA: TGCAGCGTTGAAGATGGGGGGGTAAGCTCCTACGAGCAGTACTTC.

This clone was detected a few times. This chain joins TRBV19 and TRBJ2-1; 8 nucleotides match TRBD2. The CDR3 extends over 16 amino acids. The germline gives CDR1 LNHDA, CDR2 SQIVND (reference sequence). Unmatched junction bases numbered 10, after V lost 2 bases and J lost 7 bases. CDR3 in amino acids: CASSISAGRAWNEQFF. DNA for the CDR3: TGTGCCAGTAGTATATCTGCCGGGAGGGCCTGGAATGAGCAGTTCTTC.

V usage is TRBV4-1 and J usage is TRBJ2-1; no clear D gene. Trimming pared 3 bases from V and 4 bases from J, leaving 10 bases between. The germline V gene has CDR1 MGHRA and CDR2 YSYEKL. This CDR3 comprises 14 residues. DNA of the CDR3: TGCGCCAGCAGCCAGAGCCTAAAATACAATGAGCAGTTCTTC. This gives the protein CASSQSLKYNEQFF.

The V call is TRBV28, the J call TRBJ2-4; possibly TRBD2 for D (5 bases). This CDR3 spans 12 amino acids. The V and J ends lost 7 bases and 15 bases respectively, with 19 bases between them. Germline assignment: CDR1 MDHEN and CDR2 SYDVKM. The DNA for the CDR3 is TGTGCCAGCAACGAACCGCCGGGGTGGTGGTACTTC. Residues: CASNEPPGWWYF.

The chain has TRBV6-6 and TRBJ1-1; D unresolved. Germline V gene sequence: CDR1 MNHNY, CDR2 SVGAGI (reference sequence). The CDR3 runs 12 residues. V was pared by 10 bases and J by 7 bases, with 16 bases between. As DNA, the CDR3 is TGTGCCACGAATGGGTTACGGGGTGAAGCTTTCTTT. Translating gives CATNGLRGEAFF.

The V gene is TRBV27, the J gene TRBJ2-3; the match to TRBD2 covers 8 bases. V gave up 2 bases and J gave up 3 bases; unmatched junction bases: 4. Germline CDR1 MNHEY, CDR2 SMNVEV (reference sequence). The CDR3 totals 15 residues. CDR3 sequence: CASSLILAVTDTQYF. The CDR3 region has the DNA TGTGCCAGCAGTTTAATACTAGCGGTGACAGATACGCAGTATTTT.

The chain couples TRBV5-1 to TRBJ1-1; 9 bases agree with TRBD1. The CDR3 spans 18 residues. Germline V CDR1 and CDR2: SGHRS, YFSETQ. V lost 4 bases, J lost 0 bases, and 13 bases stayed unmatched. CDR3 residues: CASSETTRQGGMNTEAFF. The CDR3 nucleotides are TGCGCCAGCAGCGAAACGACTAGACAGGGGGGGATGAACACTGAAGCTTTCTTT.

The gene calls are TRBV28 and TRBJ2-3; the match to TRBD2 covers 11 bases. The germline V gene encodes CDR1 MDHEN and CDR2 SYDVKM. The length of the CDR3 is 19 residues. V shed 4 bases and J 5 bases; nucleotides not matched to a gene: 17. CDR3 nucleotide sequence: TGTGCCAGCAGTTCCCCTGTAGCGGGAGGGCCCCACCGGGGAGATACGCAGTATTTT. It encodes CASSSPVAGGPHRGDTQYF.

The count of this clone is one. The rearrangement joins TRBV5-4 to TRBJ1-1; weak D call: TRBD1 (5 bases). The CDR3 covers 15 residues. V lost 4 bases, J lost 4 bases, and 17 bases lay in between. Germline V gene sequence: CDR1 SGHNT, CDR2 YYREEE (reference sequence). The CDR3: CASSTKQASGTEAFF. CDR3 DNA: TGTGCCAGCAGCACTAAACAGGCGTCGGGCACTGAAGCTTTCTTT.

This chain links TRBV7-9 with TRBJ2-5; maybe TRBD1 (6 bases). Germline V gene lookup returns CDR1 SEHNR and CDR2 FQNEAQ (reference sequence). The CDR3 has 15 amino acids. Trimming removed 1 base from V and 6 bases from J, with 15 bases in between. DNA for the CDR3: TGTGCCAGCAGCTTAGTCCCGACAGGAACTAAGACCCAGTACTTC. Its protein is CASSLVPTGTKTQYF. Full variable domain (missing parts from reference TRBV7-9 and TRBJ2-5): DTGVSQNPRHKITKRGQNVTFRCDPISEHNRLYWYRQTLGQGPEFLTYFQNEAQLEKSRLLSDRFSAERPKGSFSTLEIQRTEQGDSAMYLCASSLVPTGTKTQYFGPGTRLLVL.

About this clone: The germline gene is not matched at one end of the junction; a read error may be the cause. The V and J genes are TRBV7-9 and TRBJ2-3; 11 nucleotides agree with TRBD2. The CDR3 extends over 14 amino acids. Germline V CDR1 and CDR2: SEHNR, FQNEAQ (reference sequence). Here the CDR3 reads CASSLAGGGDTQYF. CDR3 sequence (DNA): TGTGCCAGCAGTTTAGCGGGAGGGGGAGATACGCAGTATTTT. The full variable domain, in which reference TRBV7-9 and TRBJ2-3 provide the parts outside the CDR3, is DTGVSQNPRHKITKRGQNVTFRCDPISEHNRLYWYRQTLGQGPEFLTYFQNEAQLEKSRLLSDRFSAERPKGSFSTLEIQRTEQGDSAMYLCASSLAGGGDTQYFGPGTRLTVL.

The rearrangement links TRBV7-9 to TRBJ2-3; maybe TRBD2 (6 bases). The V end was cut by 8 bases, the J end by 3 bases, with 12 bases between. The CDR3 runs to 13 residues. Germline lookup yields CDR1 SEHNR and CDR2 FQNEAQ (reference sequence). Here the CDR3 DNA reads TGTGCCAGCGGCGCGGGGCCGACAGATACGCAGTATTTT. This translates into CASGAGPTDTQYF.

The chain links TRBV7-9 to TRBJ1-2; TRBD1 is a possible D gene (5 bases). The CDR3 extends over 15 amino acids. The ends were cut back, 3 bases at V and 12 bases at J, with 23 bases in the middle. Germline assignment: CDR1 SEHNR and CDR2 FQNEAQ (reference sequence). This CDR3 is CASSLYRMGDEGDTF. In nucleotides, the CDR3 is TGTGCCAGCAGCTTGTACCGTATGGGTGACGAAGGGGACACCTTC.

The CDR3 is CASSPSRSTEAFF. CDR3 nucleotide sequence: TGTGCCAGCAGCCCCTCGAGGTCCACTGAAGCTTTCTTT. The V and J genes are TRBV9 and TRBJ1-1, with D uncertain. CDR3 length: 13 residues. The germline CDR1 and CDR2 sequences are SGDLS and YYNGEE. V lost 4 bases and J 4 bases, leaving 11 bases between the germline ends.

This clone was counted between two and nine times. The genes are TRBV18 and TRBJ2-2; the D is unclear. This CDR3 is built from 17 residues. Trimming removed 1 base from V and 6 bases from J, with 18 bases in between. The germline V gene encodes CDR1 KGHSH and CDR2 LQKENI. DNA for the CDR3: TGTGCCAGCTCACCACTCCCAGGCTCACGCTACCCCGGGGAGCTGTTTTTT. Translating gives CASSPLPGSRYPGELFF.